This TCR beta chain was profiled in a study of cytomegalovirus exposure and HLA in healthy donors. Comments on this clone: The target antigen is unknown.

Overall study findings and caveats: CMV antigen specificity of three CMV-associated chains was confirmed in vitro. A few V segments could not be told apart, such as TRBV6-2 and TRBV6-3, and were left out.

The CDR3 runs to 16 residues. CDR1 and CDR2 (germline): SNHLY, FYNNEI. V lost 2 bases and J lost 8; bases outside the gene matches: 9. The PCR contained 60 Vbeta and 13 Jbeta primers. The repertoire was sequenced with immunoSEQ multiplex PCR; TCRdb's copy has only in-frame clones and lacks some. The sample consists of more than 100,000 clones, about 78% of them appearing once. The receptor was isolated from a man aged 50 to 60 in good health and CMV-seropositive. What was sequenced was PBMCs. The chain carries TRBV2 and TRBJ1-6, with 7 bases identical to TRBD1. CDR3 loop: CASSEQVTGIYSPLHF. Here the CDR3 DNA reads TGTGCCAGCAGTGAACAGGTGACAGGGATTTATTCACCCCTCCACTTT. Using reference TRBV2 and TRBJ1-6 for the parts outside the CDR3, the full variable domain is EPEVTQTPSHQVTQMGQEVILRCVPISNHLYFYWYRQILGQKVEFLVSFYNNEISEKSEIFDDQFSVERPDGSNFTLKIRSTKLEDSAMYFCASSEQVTGIYSPLHFGNGTRLTVT.